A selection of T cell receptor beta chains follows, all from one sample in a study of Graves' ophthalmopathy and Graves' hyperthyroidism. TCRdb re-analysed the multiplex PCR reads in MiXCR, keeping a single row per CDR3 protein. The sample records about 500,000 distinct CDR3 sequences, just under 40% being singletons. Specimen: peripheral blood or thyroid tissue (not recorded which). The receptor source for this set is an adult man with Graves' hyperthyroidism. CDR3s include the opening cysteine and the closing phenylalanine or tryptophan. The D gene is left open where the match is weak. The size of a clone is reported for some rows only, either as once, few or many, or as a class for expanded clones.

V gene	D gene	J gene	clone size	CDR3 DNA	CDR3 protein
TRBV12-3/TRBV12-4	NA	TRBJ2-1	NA	TGTGCCAGCACCTTGATGGATGCGAATGAGCAGTTCTTC	CASTLMDANEQFF
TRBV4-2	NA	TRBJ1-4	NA	TGTGCCAGCAGCCGAGGAGCTCCTACGGACCCGGGCCTCCTGTTTTTT	CASSRGAPTDPGLLFF
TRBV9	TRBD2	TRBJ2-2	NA	TGTGCCAGCGACACGGACGGGGGGACCTACAATGAGCAGTTTTTT	CASDTDGGTYNEQFF
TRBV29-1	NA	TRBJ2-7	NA	TGCAGCGTTGCGGGAATGGCCTACGAGCAGTACTTC	CSVAGMAYEQYF
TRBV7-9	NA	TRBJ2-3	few	TGTGCCAGCAGCTTAATTAGAACGGACACAGATACGCAGTATTTT	CASSLIRTDTDTQYF
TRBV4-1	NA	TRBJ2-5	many	TGCGCCAGCAGCCAAGGAACGCTAGCTGGGACCCAGTACTTC	CASSQGTLAGTQYF
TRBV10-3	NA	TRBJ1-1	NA	TGTGCCCAAAACACCGCCAAAAGCACTGAAGCTTTCTTT	CAQNTAKSTEAFF
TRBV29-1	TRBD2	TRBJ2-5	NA	TGCAGCCTAGCGGGAAACCAGGGGCAAGAGACCCAGTACTTC	CSLAGNQGQETQYF
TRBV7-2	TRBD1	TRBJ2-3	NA	TGTGCCAGCAGCTTCCACCCGGGACAGGGGCCAGATACGCAGTATTTT	CASSFHPGQGPDTQYF
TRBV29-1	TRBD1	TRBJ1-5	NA	TGCAGCGTCGGACAGGGAGGTCAGCCCCAGCATTTT	CSVGQGGQPQHF
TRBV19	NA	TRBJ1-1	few	TGTGCCAGTAGTATAGGTAACAATGAAGCTTTCTTT	CASSIGNNEAFF
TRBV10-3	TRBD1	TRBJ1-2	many	TGTGCCAGCAAAACACCGGGACAGGTCTATGGCTACACCTTC	CASKTPGQVYGYTF
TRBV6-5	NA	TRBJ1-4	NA	TGTGCCAGCAGCGACAGCAATCCCGCAACTAATGAAAAACTGTTTTTT	CASSDSNPATNEKLFF
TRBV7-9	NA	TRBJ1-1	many	TGTGCCAGCAGTCCCCACCGGGAGATAAACACTGAAGCTTTCTTT	CASSPHREINTEAFF
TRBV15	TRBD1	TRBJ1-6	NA	TGTGCCACCAGCAGACCAGGGGGCCGGTTTTCACCCCTCCACTTT	CATSRPGGRFSPLHF
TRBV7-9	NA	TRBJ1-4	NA	TGTGCCAGCAGCCCAATCAGTGTGGGGTCCACTAATGAAAAACTGTTTTTT	CASSPISVGSTNEKLFF
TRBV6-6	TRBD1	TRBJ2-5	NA	TGTGCCAGCAGCCCACCAGGGACAGAAGAGACCCAGTACTTC	CASSPPGTEETQYF
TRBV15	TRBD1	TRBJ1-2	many	TGTGCCACCAGAGACAGGGGAGACTTTGGCTACACCTTC	CATRDRGDFGYTF
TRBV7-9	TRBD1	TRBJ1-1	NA	TGTGCCAGCAGCTCCGGGACAGGGGGCGCCAAGGGCACTGAAGCTTTCTTT	CASSSGTGGAKGTEAFF
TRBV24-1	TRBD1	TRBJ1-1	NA	TGTGCCACCAGTGATTTGCGGGACAGTAAAAGGACTGAAGCTTTCTTT	CATSDLRDSKRTEAFF
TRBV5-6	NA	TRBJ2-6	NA	TGTGCCAGCAGCTTGCGAGGGGGCTCTGGGGCCAACGTCCTGACTTTC	CASSLRGGSGANVLTF
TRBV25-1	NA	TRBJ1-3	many	TGTGCCAGCAGTGAGCCCAGTACTGGAAACACCATATATTTT	CASSEPSTGNTIYF
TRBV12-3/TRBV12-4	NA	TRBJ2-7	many	TGTGCCAGCAGCTCAGTCGACCACTACGAGCAGTACTTC	CASSSVDHYEQYF
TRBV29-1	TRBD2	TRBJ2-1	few	TGCAGCGTTGGGGGGAGGGAAATACCCTCCAATGAGCAGTTCTTC	CSVGGREIPSNEQFF
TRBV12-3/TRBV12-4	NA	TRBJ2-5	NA	TGTGCCAGCAGTTTACGGGCAGGGGGGGAGACCCAGTACTTC	CASSLRAGGETQYF
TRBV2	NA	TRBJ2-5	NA	TGTGCCAGCAGTGGGTCTGGGGAGACCCAGTACTTC	CASSGSGETQYF
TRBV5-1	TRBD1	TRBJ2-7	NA	TGCGCCAGCAGCTTCCAGACAGGGTTCTTCGAGCAGTACTTC	CASSFQTGFFEQYF
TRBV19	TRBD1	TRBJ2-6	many	TGTGCCAGTAGTATAGGGCAAGACGACAGGGCTGGGGCCAACGTCCTGACTTTC	CASSIGQDDRAGANVLTF
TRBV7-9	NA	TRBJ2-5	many	TGTGCCAGCAGTCCCGGGCTTTCCCACCAAGAGACCCAGTACTTC	CASSPGLSHQETQYF
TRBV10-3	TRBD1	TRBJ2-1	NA	TGTGCCATCAGTGACCCGGGACAGGTGTACAATGAGCAGTTCTTC	CAISDPGQVYNEQFF
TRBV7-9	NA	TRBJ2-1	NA	TGTGCCAGCAGCTTAACACGACACAATGAGCAGTTCTTC	CASSLTRHNEQFF
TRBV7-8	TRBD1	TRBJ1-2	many	TGTGCCAGCAGCTTAGCGCGGGACAGCCTCTTCAGCTACACCTTC	CASSLARDSLFSYTF
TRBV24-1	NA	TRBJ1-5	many	TGTGCCACCAGTGATCCTGGGACGGACCTCAATCAGCCCCAGCATTTT	CATSDPGTDLNQPQHF
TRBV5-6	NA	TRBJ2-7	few	TGTGCCAGCAGTTGGAAGACAGTGTCCTACGAGCAGTACTTC	CASSWKTVSYEQYF
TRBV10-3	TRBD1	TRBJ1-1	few	TGTGCCAGCAGTACCCCGGGGACAGTGAACACTGAAGCTTTCTTT	CASSTPGTVNTEAFF
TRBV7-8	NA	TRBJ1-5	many	TGTGCCAGCAGCCTAGGACGGCGCAATCAGCCCCAGCATTTT	CASSLGRRNQPQHF
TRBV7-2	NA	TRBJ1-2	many	TGTGCCAGCAGCTTAGGGGGGTTTCGAAATGGCTACACCTTC	CASSLGGFRNGYTF
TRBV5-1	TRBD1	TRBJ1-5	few	TGCGCCAGCAGCCCAGGACAGGGGGCACAATCCGGCAATCAGCCCCAGCATTTT	CASSPGQGAQSGNQPQHF